The clone carrying this T cell receptor beta chain was observed a handful of times. The data are from a study of blood T cell repertoires in COVID-19. Study background: Sites in the United States, Italy and Spain provided acute and convalescent COVID-19 samples. PBMCs, B-cell-depleted T cells, or T cells provided the cDNA or gDNA that made up the material.

The assay was immunoSEQ multiplex PCR, and TCRdb's table has in-frame clones only and misses some. This sample has some 75,000 clones, with about 70% found just once. The CDR3 covers 14 residues. The germline CDR1 and CDR2 sequences are SGHRS and YFSETQ. Deletions cut 4 bases from V and 3 bases from J, with 14 bases between. Sequencing was done on a sample of peripheral blood. The chain couples TRBV5-1 to TRBJ2-7, with D possibly matching TRBD2 (6 bases). The TCR sequence derives from a woman over 75 with active or convalescent COVID-19. In DNA, the CDR3 is TGCGCCAGCAGCCACCGGGACTTAAACTACGAGCAGTACTTC. Translated: CASSHRDLNYEQYF.